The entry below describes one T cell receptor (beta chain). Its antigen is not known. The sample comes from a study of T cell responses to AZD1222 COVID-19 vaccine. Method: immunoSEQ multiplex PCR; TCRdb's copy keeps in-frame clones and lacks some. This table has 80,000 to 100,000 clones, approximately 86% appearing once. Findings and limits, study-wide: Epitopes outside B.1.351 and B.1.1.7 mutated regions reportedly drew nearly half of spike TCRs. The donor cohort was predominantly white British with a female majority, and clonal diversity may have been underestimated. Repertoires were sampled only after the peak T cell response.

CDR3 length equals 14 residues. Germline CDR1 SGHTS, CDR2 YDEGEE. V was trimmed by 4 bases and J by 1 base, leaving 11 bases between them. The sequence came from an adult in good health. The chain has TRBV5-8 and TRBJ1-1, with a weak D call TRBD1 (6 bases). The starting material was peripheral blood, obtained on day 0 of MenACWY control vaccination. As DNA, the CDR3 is TGTGCCAGCAGCCCCGGGACAACGAACACTGAAGCTTTCTTT. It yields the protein CASSPGTTNTEAFF.